The T cell receptor beta chain under discussion was sequenced for a study of T cell repertoires in cytomegalovirus infection. Study findings and constraints: CMV-specific HLA-C-restricted TCR beta clonotypes dominated the ex vivo response.

V was shortened by 6 bases and J by 2 bases, with 19 bases between the two germline ends. Germline-derived CDR1 and CDR2 are MNHNS and SASEGT. This CDR3 has 16 amino acids. Points on this clonotype: Antigen unknown.

TCRdb called the reads again in MiXCR, with one record for every CDR3 protein. The sample records some 500,000 distinct CDR3 sequences, around two fifths being singletons. Specimen: cultured PBMCs, collected from culture after CMV antigen stimulation. This sequence joins TRBV6-1 and TRBJ2-5; perhaps TRBD1 as D (5 bases). The sequence derives from a human donor in good health (CMV status not recorded). Some clones in this sample may be carry-over from other donors' samples. The CDR3 protein is CASSYRQYGNQETQYF. The CDR3 nucleotides read TGTGCCAGCAGCTACCGACAGTATGGGAATCAAGAGACCCAGTACTTC.